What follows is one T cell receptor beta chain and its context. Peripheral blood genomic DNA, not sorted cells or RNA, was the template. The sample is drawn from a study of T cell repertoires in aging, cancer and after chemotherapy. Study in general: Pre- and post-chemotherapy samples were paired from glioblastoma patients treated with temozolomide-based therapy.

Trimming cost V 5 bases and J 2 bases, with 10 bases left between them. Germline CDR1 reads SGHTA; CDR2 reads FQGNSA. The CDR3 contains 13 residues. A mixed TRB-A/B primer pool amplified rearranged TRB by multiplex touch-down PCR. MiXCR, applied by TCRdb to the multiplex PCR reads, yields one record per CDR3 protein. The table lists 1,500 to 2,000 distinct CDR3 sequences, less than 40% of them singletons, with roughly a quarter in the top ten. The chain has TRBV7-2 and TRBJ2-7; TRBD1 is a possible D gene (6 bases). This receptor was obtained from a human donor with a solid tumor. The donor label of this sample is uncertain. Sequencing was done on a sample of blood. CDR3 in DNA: TGTGCCAGCAGCCTGACAGGTCCCTACGAGCAGTACTTC. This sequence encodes CASSLTGPYEQYF.